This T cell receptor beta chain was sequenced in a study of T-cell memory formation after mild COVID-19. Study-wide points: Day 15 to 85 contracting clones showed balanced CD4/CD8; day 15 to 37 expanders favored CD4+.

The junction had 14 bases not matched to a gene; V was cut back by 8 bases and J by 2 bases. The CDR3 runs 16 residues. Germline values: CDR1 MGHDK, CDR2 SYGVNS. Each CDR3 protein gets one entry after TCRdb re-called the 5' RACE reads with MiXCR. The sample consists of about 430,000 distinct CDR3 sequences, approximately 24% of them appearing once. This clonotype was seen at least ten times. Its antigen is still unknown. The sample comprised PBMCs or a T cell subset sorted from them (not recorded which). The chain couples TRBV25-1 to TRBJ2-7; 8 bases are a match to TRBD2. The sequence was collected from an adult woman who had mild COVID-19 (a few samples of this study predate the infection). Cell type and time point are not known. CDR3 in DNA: TGTGCCAGCTCGGGGGGGAGCGGGGGACAAACCTACGAGCAGTACTTC. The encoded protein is CASSGGSGGQTYEQYF.